The clone carrying this TCR beta chain was picked up many times. No antigen is known for it. Graves' hyperthyroidism was deemed stable absent ophthalmopathy progression within 18 months. This specimen comes from a study of T cells in Graves' hyperthyroidism and ophthalmopathy. General study points: Blood held most thyroid clonotypes expanded above 0.001 frequency. In simple terms, a model built on 13 V-J features told ophthalmopathy apart from stable hyperthyroidism.

Amplification of TCR beta CDR3 regions used RNA as the template. HTBI primers were used for first-round RT-PCR of the TCR CDR3. Using its own MiXCR run on the multiplex PCR reads, TCRdb lists one record per CDR3 protein. The data contain approximately 300,000 distinct CDR3 sequences, 16% of them singletons. CDR3 length: 16 amino acids. Germline trimming cut 1 base from V and 6 bases from J; bases unmatched to any gene: 9. CDR1 DFQATT and CDR2 SNEGSKA come from the germline V gene (reference sequence). Material for sequencing was blood. The J gene is TRBJ1-2, the V gene TRBV20-1; 12 positions match TRBD1. This receptor was identified in a young man with Graves' hyperthyroidism. CDR3 in DNA: TGCAGTGCTAGAGGTCTGGGGACAGGGGGCGCGAATGGCTACACCTTC. Amino acids: CSARGLGTGGANGYTF.